The 7 T cell receptor beta chains below come from one sample, sequenced in a study of blood T cell repertoires in COVID-19. Repertoires were generated with immunoSEQ multiplex PCR, while TCRdb's copy carries only in-frame clones and drops some. In the table there are fewer than 250,000 clones, about 81% of which are singletons. The specimen was PBMCs or T cells enriched from blood (not recorded which). The receptors derive from a woman in her twenties or thirties who had recovered from COVID-19.

The chain couples TRBV5-1 to TRBJ2-5, with a possible D match to TRBD2 (6 bases). This CDR3 has 13 residues. V lost 5 bases and J lost 2, with 10 bases in between. Germline V gene data show CDR1 as SGHRS and CDR2 as YFSETQ. The CDR3 nucleotides are TGCGCCAGCAGTGGGGCGGGGCAAGAGACCCAGTACTTC. This codes for CASSGAGQETQYF.

DNA of the CDR3: TGTGCCATCAGTCCAAACAGGGAAGGTAGCTCACCCCTCCACTTT. Its protein is CAISPNREGSSPLHF. V usage is TRBV10-3 and J usage is TRBJ1-6; tentatively, D is TRBD1 (6 bases). From germline, CDR1 is ENHRY and CDR2 SYGVKD. Trimming took 5 bases from V and 10 from J, leaving 18 bases between them. This CDR3 is built from 15 residues.

The chain uses TRBV7-9 and TRBJ1-1, with no clear D. There are 13 residues in the CDR3. Trimming took 5 bases from V and 8 from J, leaving 15 bases between them. Per germline, CDR1 SEHNR and CDR2 FQNEAQ (reference sequence). The CDR3 DNA sequence: TGTGCCAGCAGCCCCCCGTCCCCAGGAGAAGCTTTCTTT. Its protein is CASSPPSPGEAFF.

The chain recombines TRBV14 with TRBJ2-3; 9 nucleotides agree with TRBD2. This CDR3 contains 13 residues. J gave up 8 bases and V 4 bases, and 4 bases lay outside the gene matches. The germline gives CDR1 SGHDN, CDR2 FVKESK. In nucleotides, the CDR3 is TGTGCCAGCAGCCTCAAAGCGGGAGGTACGCAGTATTTT. Encoded protein: CASSLKAGGTQYF.

The chain carries TRBV7-6 and TRBJ1-1; D might be TRBD1 (6 bases). Germline CDR1 SGHVS, CDR2 FNYEAQ. V lost 4 bases and J lost 0, with 18 bases in between. This CDR3 comprises 17 residues. The CDR3 loop reads CASSWPRTELMNTEAFF. The DNA of the CDR3 is TGTGCCAGCAGCTGGCCCCGGACAGAGCTAATGAACACTGAAGCTTTCTTT.

This CDR3 reads CASCGGAMNTEAFF. In DNA, the CDR3 is TGTGCCAGCTGCGGAGGGGCCATGAACACTGAAGCTTTCTTT. The chain is built from TRBV28 and TRBJ1-1, with D possibly being TRBD1 (5 bases). V was clipped by 8 bases and J by 0 bases, with 13 bases between them. The germline V gene has CDR1 MDHEN and CDR2 SYDVKM. The CDR3 is made up of 14 amino acids. Full variable domain (missing parts from reference TRBV28 and TRBJ1-1): DVKVTQSSRYLVKRTGEKVFLECVQDMDHENMFWYRQDPGLGLRLIYFSYDVKMKEKGDIPEGYSVSREKKERFSLILESASTNQTSMYLCASCGGAMNTEAFFGQGTRLTVV.

V is TRBV6-5 and J is TRBJ1-1, with 7 bases that match TRBD1. CDR3 length: 14 amino acids. CDR1 MNHEY and CDR2 SVGAGI come from the germline V gene. The V segment lost 6 bases and the J segment 2 bases; nucleotides outside the gene matches: 6. The CDR3: CASRRGQSNTEAFF. In DNA, the CDR3 is TGTGCCAGCAGGCGGGGACAGAGTAACACTGAAGCTTTCTTT.